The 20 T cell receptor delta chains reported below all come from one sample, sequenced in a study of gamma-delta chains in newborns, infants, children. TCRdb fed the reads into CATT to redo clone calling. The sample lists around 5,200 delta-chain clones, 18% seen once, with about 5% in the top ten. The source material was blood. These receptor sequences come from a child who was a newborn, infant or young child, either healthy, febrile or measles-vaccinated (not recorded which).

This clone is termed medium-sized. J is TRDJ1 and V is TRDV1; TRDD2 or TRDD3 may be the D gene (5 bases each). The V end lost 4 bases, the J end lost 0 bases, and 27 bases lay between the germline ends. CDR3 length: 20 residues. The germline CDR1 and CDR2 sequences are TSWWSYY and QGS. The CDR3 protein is CALGAVPLGSAFLNTDKLIF. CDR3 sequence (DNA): TGTGCTCTTGGGGCCGTTCCCTTGGGATCCGCATTCCTCAACACCGATAAACTCATCTTT.

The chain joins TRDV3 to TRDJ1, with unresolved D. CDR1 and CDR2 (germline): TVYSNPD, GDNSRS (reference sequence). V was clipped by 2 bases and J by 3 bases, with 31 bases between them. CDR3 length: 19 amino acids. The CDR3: CAFFPTRTEPKTYADKLIF. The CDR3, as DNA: TGTGCCTTTTTTCCGACTCGTACTGAACCTAAAACGTACGCCGATAAACTCATCTTT.

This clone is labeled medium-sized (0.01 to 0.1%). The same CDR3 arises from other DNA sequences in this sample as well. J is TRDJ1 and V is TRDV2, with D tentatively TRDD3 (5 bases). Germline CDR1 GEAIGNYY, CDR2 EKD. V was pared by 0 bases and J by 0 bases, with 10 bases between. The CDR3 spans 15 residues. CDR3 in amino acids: CACDTVGTHTDKLIF. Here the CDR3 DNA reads TGTGCCTGTGACACCGTGGGGACCCACACCGATAAACTCATCTTT.

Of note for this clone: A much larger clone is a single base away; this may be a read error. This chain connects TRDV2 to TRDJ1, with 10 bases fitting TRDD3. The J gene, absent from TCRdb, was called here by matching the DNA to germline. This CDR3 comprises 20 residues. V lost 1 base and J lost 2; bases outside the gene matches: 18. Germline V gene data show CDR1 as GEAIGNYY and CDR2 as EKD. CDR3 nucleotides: TGTGCCTGTGACACTTTGGCGGTTACTGGGGGATGCGCCGAAACCGATAAACTCATCTTT. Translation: CACDTLAVTGGCAETDKLIF.

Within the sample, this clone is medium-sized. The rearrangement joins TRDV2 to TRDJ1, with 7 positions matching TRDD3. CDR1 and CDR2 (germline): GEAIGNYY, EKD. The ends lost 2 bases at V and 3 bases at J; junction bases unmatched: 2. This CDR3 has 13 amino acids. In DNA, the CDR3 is TGTGCCTGTGACAGGATACGGGCCGATAAACTCATCTTT. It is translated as CACDRIRADKLIF.

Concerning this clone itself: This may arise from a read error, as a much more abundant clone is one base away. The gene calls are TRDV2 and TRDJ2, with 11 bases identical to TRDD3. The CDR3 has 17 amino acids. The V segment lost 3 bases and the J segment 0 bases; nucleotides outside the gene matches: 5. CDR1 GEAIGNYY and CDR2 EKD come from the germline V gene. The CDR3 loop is CACDAVGGYALTAQLFF. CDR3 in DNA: TGTGCCTGTGACGCCGTTGGGGGATACGCTTTGACAGCACAACTCTTCTTT.

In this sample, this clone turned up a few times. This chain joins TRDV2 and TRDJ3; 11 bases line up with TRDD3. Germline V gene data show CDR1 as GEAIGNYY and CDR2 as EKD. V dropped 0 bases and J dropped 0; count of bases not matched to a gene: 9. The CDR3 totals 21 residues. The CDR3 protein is CACDTTRLGGYVSWDTRQMFF. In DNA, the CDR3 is TGTGCCTGTGACACCACCCGGCTTGGGGGATACGTCTCCTGGGACACCCGACAGATGTTTTTC.

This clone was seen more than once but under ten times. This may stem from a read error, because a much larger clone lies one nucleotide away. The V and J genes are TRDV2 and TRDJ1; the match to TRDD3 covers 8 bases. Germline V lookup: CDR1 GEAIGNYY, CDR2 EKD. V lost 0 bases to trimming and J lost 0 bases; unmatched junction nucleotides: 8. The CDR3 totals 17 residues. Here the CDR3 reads CACDTLGDSRYTDKLIF. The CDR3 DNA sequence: TGTGCCTGTGACACCCTGGGGGACTCTCGTTACACCGATAAACTCATCTTT.

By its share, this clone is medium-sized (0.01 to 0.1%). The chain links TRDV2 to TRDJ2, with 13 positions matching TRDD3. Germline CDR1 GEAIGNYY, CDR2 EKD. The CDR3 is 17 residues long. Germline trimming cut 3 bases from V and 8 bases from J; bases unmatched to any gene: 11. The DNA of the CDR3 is TGTGCCTGTGACGGACTGGGGGATACGTCAAGGTCGGCACAACTCTTCTTT. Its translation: CACDGLGDTSRSAQLFF.

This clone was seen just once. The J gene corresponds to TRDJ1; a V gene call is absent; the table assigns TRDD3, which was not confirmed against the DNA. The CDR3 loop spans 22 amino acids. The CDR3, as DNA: TGTGCTCTTGGGGAACTGGTGGCCTTCCTACCGTACTTGGTGTATTTCACCGATAAACTCATCTTT. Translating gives CALGELVAFLPYLVYFTDKLIF.

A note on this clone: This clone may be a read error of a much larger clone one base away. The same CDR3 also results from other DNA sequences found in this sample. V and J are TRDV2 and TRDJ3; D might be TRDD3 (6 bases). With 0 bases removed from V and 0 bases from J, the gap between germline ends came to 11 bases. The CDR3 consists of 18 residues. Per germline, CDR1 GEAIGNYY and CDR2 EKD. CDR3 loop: CACDTAGGSSWDTRQMFF. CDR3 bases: TGTGCCTGTGACACCGCCGGGGGAAGCTCCTGGGACACCCGACAGATGTTTTTC.

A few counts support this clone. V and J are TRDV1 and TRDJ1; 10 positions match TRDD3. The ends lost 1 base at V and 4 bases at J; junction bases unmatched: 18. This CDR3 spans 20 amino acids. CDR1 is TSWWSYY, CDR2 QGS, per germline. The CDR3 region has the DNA TGTGCTCTTGGGGAACGCAACCCTTGGTGGGGGATACAATGGGTCGATAAACTCATCTTT. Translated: CALGERNPWWGIQWVDKLIF.

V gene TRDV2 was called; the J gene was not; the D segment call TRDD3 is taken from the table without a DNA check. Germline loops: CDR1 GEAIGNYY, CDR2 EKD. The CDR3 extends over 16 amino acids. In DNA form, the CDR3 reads TGTGCCTGGGACACAATCGCCGCGACGGGGGGCGATAAAATCATCTTT. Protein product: CAWDTIAATGGDKIIF.

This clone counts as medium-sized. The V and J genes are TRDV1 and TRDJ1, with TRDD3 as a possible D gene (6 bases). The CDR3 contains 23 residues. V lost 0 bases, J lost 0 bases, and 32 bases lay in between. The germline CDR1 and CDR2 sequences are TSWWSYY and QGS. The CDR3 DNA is TGTGCTCTTGGGGAACTCCCCCCTCCTGCCTACGATACGCCAGGTCCGTACACCGATAAACTCATCTTT. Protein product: CALGELPPPAYDTPGPYTDKLIF.

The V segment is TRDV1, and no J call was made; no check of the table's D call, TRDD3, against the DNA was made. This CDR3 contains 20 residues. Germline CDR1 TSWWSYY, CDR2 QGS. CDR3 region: CALGNSFLILGADYTDKLIF. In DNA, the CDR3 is TGTGCTCTTGGGAACTCTTTCCTGATCCTGGGGGCCGACTACACCGATAAGCTCATCTTT.

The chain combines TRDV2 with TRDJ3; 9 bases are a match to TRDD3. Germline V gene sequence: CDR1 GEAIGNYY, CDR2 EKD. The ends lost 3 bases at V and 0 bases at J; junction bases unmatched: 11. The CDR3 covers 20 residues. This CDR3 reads CACDHTGGNPNSWDTRQMFF. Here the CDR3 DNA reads TGTGCCTGTGACCATACTGGGGGAAACCCAAACTCCTGGGACACCCGACAGATGTTTTTC.

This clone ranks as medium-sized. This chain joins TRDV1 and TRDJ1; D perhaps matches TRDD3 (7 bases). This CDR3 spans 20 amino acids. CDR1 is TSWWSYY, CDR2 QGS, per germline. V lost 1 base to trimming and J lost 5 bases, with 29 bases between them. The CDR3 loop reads CALGERGLLHSWGFADKLIF. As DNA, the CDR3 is TGTGCTCTTGGGGAACGGGGCCTCCTACATAGCTGGGGGTTCGCTGATAAACTCATCTTT.

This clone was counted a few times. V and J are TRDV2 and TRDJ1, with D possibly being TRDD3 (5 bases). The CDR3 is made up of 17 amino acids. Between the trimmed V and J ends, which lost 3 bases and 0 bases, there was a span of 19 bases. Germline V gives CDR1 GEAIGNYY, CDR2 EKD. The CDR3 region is CACDALYRGPHTDKLIF. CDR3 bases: TGTGCCTGTGACGCATTGTACCGGGGGCCCCACACCGATAAACTCATCTTT.

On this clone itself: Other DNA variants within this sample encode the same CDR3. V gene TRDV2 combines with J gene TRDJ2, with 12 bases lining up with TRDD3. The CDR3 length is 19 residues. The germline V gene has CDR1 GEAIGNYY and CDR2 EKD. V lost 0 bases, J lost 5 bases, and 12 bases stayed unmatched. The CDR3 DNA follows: TGTGCCTGTGACACCGTTATACTGGGGGATACCAAACAAACAGCACAACTCTTCTTT. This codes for CACDTVILGDTKQTAQLFF.

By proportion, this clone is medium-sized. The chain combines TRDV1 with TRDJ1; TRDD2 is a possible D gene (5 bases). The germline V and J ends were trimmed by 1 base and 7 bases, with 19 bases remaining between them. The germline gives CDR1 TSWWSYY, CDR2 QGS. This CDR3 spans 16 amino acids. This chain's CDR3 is CALGEPLPGLARKLIF. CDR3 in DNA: TGTGCTCTTGGGGAACCGCTTCCGGGGTTAGCCCGTAAACTCATCTTT.